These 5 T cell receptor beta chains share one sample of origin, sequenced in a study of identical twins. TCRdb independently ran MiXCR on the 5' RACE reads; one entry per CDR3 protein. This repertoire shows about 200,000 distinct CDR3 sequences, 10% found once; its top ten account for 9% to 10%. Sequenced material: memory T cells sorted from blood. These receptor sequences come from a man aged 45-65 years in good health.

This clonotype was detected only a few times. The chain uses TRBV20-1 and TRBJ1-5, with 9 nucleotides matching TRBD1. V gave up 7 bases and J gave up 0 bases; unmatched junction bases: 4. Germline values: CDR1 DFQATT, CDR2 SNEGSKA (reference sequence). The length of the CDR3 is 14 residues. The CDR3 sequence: CSGGQGNSNQPQHF. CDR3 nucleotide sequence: TGCAGTGGAGGACAGGGGAATAGCAATCAGCCCCAGCATTTT.

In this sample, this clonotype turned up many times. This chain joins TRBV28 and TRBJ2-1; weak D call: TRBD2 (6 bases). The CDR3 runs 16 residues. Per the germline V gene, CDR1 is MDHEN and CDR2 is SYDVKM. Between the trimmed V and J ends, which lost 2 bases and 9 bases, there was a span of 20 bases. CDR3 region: CASSLMRGGRHAEQFF. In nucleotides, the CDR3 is TGTGCCAGCAGTTTAATGAGAGGTGGGAGGCACGCTGAGCAGTTCTTC. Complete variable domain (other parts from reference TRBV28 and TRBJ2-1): DVKVTQSSRYLVKRTGEKVFLECVQDMDHENMFWYRQDPGLGLRLIYFSYDVKMKEKGDIPEGYSVSREKKERFSLILESASTNQTSMYLCASSLMRGGRHAEQFFGPGTRLTVL.

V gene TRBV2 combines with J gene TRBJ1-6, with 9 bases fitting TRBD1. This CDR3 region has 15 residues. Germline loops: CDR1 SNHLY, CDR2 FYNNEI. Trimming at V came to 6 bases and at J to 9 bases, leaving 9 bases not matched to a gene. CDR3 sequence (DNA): TGTGCCAGCAGGGAGGGGACAGGGATGGGTTCACCCCTCCACTTT. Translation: CASREGTGMGSPLHF.

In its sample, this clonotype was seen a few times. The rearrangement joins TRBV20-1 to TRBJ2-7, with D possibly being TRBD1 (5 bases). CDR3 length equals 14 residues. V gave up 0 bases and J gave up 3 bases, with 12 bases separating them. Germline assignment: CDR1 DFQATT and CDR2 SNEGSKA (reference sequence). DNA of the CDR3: TGCAGTGCTAGAGAGGCAGGGCAGATCTACGAGCAGTACTTC. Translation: CSAREAGQIYEQYF.

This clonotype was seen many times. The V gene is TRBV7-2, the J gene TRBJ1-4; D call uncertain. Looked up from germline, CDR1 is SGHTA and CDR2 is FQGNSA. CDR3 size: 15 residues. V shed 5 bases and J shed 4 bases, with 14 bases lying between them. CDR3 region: CASSLQSSHNEKLFF. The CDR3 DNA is TGTGCCAGCAGCCTACAAAGCTCCCATAATGAAAAACTGTTTTTT.